The clone carrying this TCR beta chain was observed a handful of times. Its target is not known. The sample originates from a study of beta chain features in type 1 diabetes. Overall study: Across the samples, about 100 million sorted cells were examined in total.

Sequencing targeted expressed TCRB transcripts, as all isolated RNA had been reverse transcribed. The assay was immunoSEQ multiplex PCR, and TCRdb's table has in-frame clones only and misses some. The data hold about 340,000 clones, with about 13% observed a single time. General study points: A potential influence of HLA type upon TCRB rearrangement remained unresolved herein. VDJ junctions in type 1 diabetes patients carried more deletions and fewer insertions. Within each of all four CD4+ subsets, Type 1 diabetes patients had TCRB CDR3s that were moderately but significantly shorter.

The CDR3 covers 14 residues. Germline trimming cut 4 bases from V and 8 bases from J; bases unmatched to any gene: 8. Germline CDR1 is MNHEY and CDR2 is SMNVEV (reference sequence). This TCR was recovered from a woman aged 18-35 years with type 1 diabetes. Sequences were obtained from naive CD4+ T cells from blood. The chain recombines TRBV27 with TRBJ2-1, with 7 bases fitting TRBD1. In DNA, the CDR3 is TGTGCCAGCAGTTCCAACAGGGGTTGGGATGAGCAGTTCTTC. Its protein product is CASSSNRGWDEQFF.